This TCR beta chain comes out of a study of immune evolution from preneoplasia to lung adenocarcinoma. As concerns this clone: Its target is not known.

General observations from the study: Clonality was highest in normal lung, lower in later-stage lesions apparently.

Data came from immunoSEQ multiplex PCR; TCRdb stores just in-frame clones and leaves some out. The table includes 9,000 to 9,500 clones, around 90% detected once. Germline CDR1 MNHNS, CDR2 SASEGT. The CDR3 loop spans 13 amino acids. With 5 bases removed from V and 4 bases from J, the gap between germline ends came to 9 bases. The sequenced sample was FFPE invasive lung adenocarcinoma tissue. The chain is built from TRBV6-1 and TRBJ1-5, with D unclear. This clonotype originated in a person in their 70s with invasive lung adenocarcinoma. The CDR3 region has the DNA TGTGCCAGCAGTCGGGCCCCAAATCAGCCCCAGCATTTT. Translation gives CASSRAPNQPQHF.